These 21 T cell receptor beta chains were sequenced from one sample in a study of spatial heterogeneity in lung cancer. The time point was: sample taken at primary tumor resection. From tumor, nontumor lung or frozen PBMC, whole RNA was taken unsorted for sequencing. TCRdb analysed the 5' RACE reads with MiXCR anew, one entry per CDR3 protein. The profile covers 2,500 to 3,000 distinct CDR3 sequences, with roughly an eighth appearing a single time and roughly three fifths taken by the ten largest. The material was PBMCs, obtained at surgery. These receptors all come from a male donor with early-stage non-small cell lung cancer.

This clonotype ranks as medium-sized. This chain links TRBV27 with TRBJ2-7, with TRBD1 matching over 9 bases. The CDR3 extends over 15 amino acids. Germline V gives CDR1 MNHEY, CDR2 SMNVEV (reference sequence). V was clipped by 3 bases and J by 6 bases; unmatched bases: 9. CDR3 bases: TGTGCCAGCAGTTTGTGGGGACAGGGCCCCTCCGAGCAGTACTTC. This encodes CASSLWGQGPSEQYF.

The sample holds many counts of this clonotype. The CDR3 here is CASSSTRDRVDTGELFF. The CDR3 coding sequence is TGTGCCAGCAGCTCGACCCGGGACAGGGTGGACACCGGGGAGCTGTTTTTT. V and J are TRBV7-2 and TRBJ2-2; TRBD1 matches 9 bases. This CDR3 is 17 amino acids long. The V gene end was trimmed by 4 bases and the J gene end by 3 bases; junction bases not matched to a gene: 9. Germline CDR1 is SGHTA and CDR2 is FQGNSA.

The J gene is TRBJ2-7, the V gene TRBV7-9; 7 bases map to TRBD1. The CDR3 has 15 residues. Germline CDR1 is SEHNR and CDR2 is FQNEAQ (reference sequence). The V segment lost 5 bases and the J segment 3 bases; nucleotides outside the gene matches: 10. CDR3 protein: CASSQRDRSIYEQYF. The DNA of the CDR3 is TGTGCCAGCAGCCAGAGGGACAGATCAATCTACGAGCAGTACTTC.

This clonotype was observed at least ten times. This chain joins TRBV29-1 and TRBJ1-2, with 9 nucleotides matching TRBD1. Trimming at V came to 6 bases and at J to 8 bases, leaving 10 bases not matched to a gene. CDR3 length: 13 residues. Germline values: CDR1 SQVTM, CDR2 ANQGSEA. Here the CDR3 DNA reads TGCAGCGTGGCTCAACAGGGGGCTCAGGGCTACACCTTC. It specifies CSVAQQGAQGYTF.

Within the sample, this clonotype is medium-sized. The rearrangement links TRBV20-1 to TRBJ1-2; D is possibly TRBD1 (5 bases). Germline CDR1 and CDR2: DFQATT and SNEGSKA (reference sequence). V gave up 0 bases and J gave up 0 bases, with 17 bases separating them. This CDR3 contains 17 residues. The CDR3 loop reads CSARDWDSRAPNYGYTF. The DNA for the CDR3 is TGCAGTGCTAGAGATTGGGACTCCCGGGCCCCTAACTATGGCTACACCTTC.

The rearrangement uses TRBV18 and TRBJ2-7, with D maybe TRBD1 (6 bases). CDR3 size: 18 residues. V was shortened by 1 base and J by 3 bases, with 22 bases between the two germline ends. Per germline, CDR1 KGHSH and CDR2 LQKENI. The CDR3 DNA reads as TGTGCCAGCTCACCACGGGCAGGGACAACAGTGACTAACTACGAGCAGTACTTC. It codes for CASSPRAGTTVTNYEQYF.

This clonotype was detected many times. This sequence joins TRBV23-1 and TRBJ2-4; D is ambiguous. TRBV23-1 falls under the ORF class, with uncertain function. V shed 7 bases and J shed 3 bases, with 4 bases lying between them. The CDR3 spans 11 residues. The CDR3 DNA reads TGCGCCAGCAATGTCAAAAACATTCAGTACTTC. This gives the protein CASNVKNIQYF.

This clonotype is deemed medium-sized. This chain joins TRBV5-1 and TRBJ2-1; 7 bases match TRBD2. CDR1 and CDR2 from the germline V gene are SGHRS and YFSETQ. V lost 4 bases, J lost 7 bases, and 11 bases stayed unmatched. CDR3 length: 15 amino acids. CDR3 protein: CASSREGGSGNEQFF. DNA of the CDR3: TGCGCCAGCAGCCGCGAGGGCGGGAGTGGGAATGAGCAGTTCTTC.

The table lists this clonotype with many counts. The chain couples TRBV2 to TRBJ2-7, with 10 bases aligning to TRBD2. Germline V gives CDR1 SNHLY, CDR2 FYNNEI. Trimming cost V 7 bases and J 5 bases; bases outside gene matches: 2. This CDR3 is built from 12 residues. The CDR3 sequence: CASTSGSNEQYF. Written as DNA, the CDR3 is TGTGCCAGCACTAGCGGGAGTAACGAGCAGTACTTC.

By sample fraction, this clonotype is medium-sized. The chain is built from TRBV20-1 and TRBJ2-1; the D is unclear. V was trimmed by 5 bases and J by 0 bases, leaving 11 bases between them. This CDR3 has 14 residues. Germline V gives CDR1 DFQATT, CDR2 SNEGSKA (reference sequence). In DNA, the CDR3 is TGCAGTGCTCCCGCGTCCCGCTCCTACAATGAGCAGTTCTTC. Its translation is CSAPASRSYNEQFF.

This clonotype was counted ten times or more. This chain joins TRBV27 and TRBJ2-7; D call uncertain. The CDR3 has 13 amino acids. Germline values: CDR1 MNHEY, CDR2 SMNVEV (reference sequence). The ends were cut back, 3 bases at V and 3 bases at J, with 9 bases in the middle. This CDR3 is CASSFGLHYEQYF. The DNA of the CDR3 is TGTGCCAGCAGTTTCGGGCTACACTACGAGCAGTACTTC.

By share of the sample, this clonotype is large (0.1 to 1%). This chain links TRBV11-3 with TRBJ2-3, with D tentatively TRBD1 or TRBD2 (5 bases each). This CDR3 comprises 14 residues. The ends were cut back, 5 bases at V and 6 bases at J, with 15 bases in the middle. Per the germline V gene, CDR1 is SGHNT and CDR2 is YENEEA. The CDR3 is CASSPGRGGDTQYF. DNA for the CDR3: TGTGCCAGCAGCCCCGGACGGGGCGGCGATACGCAGTATTTT.

This clonotype was observed at least ten times. V usage is TRBV7-6 and J usage is TRBJ2-1; D not certain. The germline gives CDR1 SGHVS, CDR2 FNYEAQ. The CDR3 runs 13 residues. Trimming pared 4 bases from V and 5 bases from J, leaving 9 bases between. Written as DNA, the CDR3 is TGTGCCAGCAGCTACCGGAACGACAATGAGCAGTTCTTC. Protein product: CASSYRNDNEQFF.

Of note for this clonotype: Given a much more abundant clone one base away, this may be a read error. The chain couples TRBV7-2 to TRBJ1-1; 8 bases are a match to TRBD1. The CDR3 is 14 amino acids. The germline V gene encodes CDR1 SGHTA and CDR2 FQGNSA. CDR3 nucleotide sequence: TGTGCCAGTAGAAGGACAGGGACGAACACTGAAGCTTCCTTT. Amino acids: CASRRTGTNTEASF.

The chain joins TRBV28 to TRBJ2-2; 7 nucleotides agree with TRBD1. This CDR3 comprises 13 residues. Per the germline V gene, CDR1 is MDHEN and CDR2 is SYDVKM. The ends lost 6 bases at V and 4 bases at J; junction bases unmatched: 2. CDR3 in DNA: TGTGCCAGCAGCCACAGGGGCACCGGGGAGCTGTTTTTT. Translating gives CASSHRGTGELFF.

This clonotype is large (0.1 to 1%) within its sample. The V and J genes are TRBV3-1 and TRBJ2-1; weak D call: TRBD2 (6 bases). This CDR3 spans 18 amino acids. CDR1 is LGHDT and CDR2 is YNNKEL in the germline V gene (reference sequence). The V end was cut by 0 bases, the J end by 4 bases, with 19 bases between. CDR3 sequence: CASSQDVPGRNGYNEQFF. The DNA of the CDR3 is TGTGCCAGCAGCCAAGATGTCCCCGGGAGAAACGGGTACAATGAGCAGTTCTTC.

This clonotype has only one observation. A much larger clone lies one base from this, so it may be a read error. CDR3 in amino acids: CASKRGVEETQYF. CDR3 DNA: TGTGCCTCCAAGCGGGGGGTCGAGGAGACCCAGTACTTC. The rearrangement joins TRBV2 to TRBJ2-5; 9 nucleotides match TRBD2. The CDR3 runs to 13 residues. Germline-derived CDR1 and CDR2 are SNHLY and FYNNEI. V was pared by 11 bases and J by 5 bases, with 9 bases of the junction left unmatched.

In this sample, this clonotype is medium-sized (0.01 to 0.1%). This sequence joins TRBV7-2 and TRBJ2-3, with TRBD2 matching over 7 bases. V shed 7 bases and J 8 bases; nucleotides not matched to a gene: 9. The germline gives CDR1 SGHTA, CDR2 FQGNSA. This CDR3 is 13 amino acids long. The CDR3 sequence: CASILAAVGTQYF. DNA for the CDR3: TGTGCCAGCATCCTAGCGGCGGTTGGTACGCAGTATTTT.

The J gene is TRBJ2-1, the V gene TRBV24-1; D gene ambiguous. Germline CDR1 is KGHDR and CDR2 is SFDVKD. Trimming took off 5 bases at V and 12 bases at J, with 13 bases between the two ends. The CDR3 sequence is 12 residues long. The CDR3 reads CATSGSTRPQFF. The CDR3 coding sequence is TGTGCCACCAGTGGATCTACGCGCCCGCAGTTCTTC.

This clonotype is medium-sized in the sample. CDR3 protein: CASGWGPIKDSYEQYF. The CDR3 region has the DNA TGTGCCAGCGGGTGGGGCCCTATTAAAGATTCCTACGAGCAGTACTTC. V usage is TRBV2 and J usage is TRBJ2-7, with D possibly being TRBD1 (5 bases). This CDR3 comprises 16 residues. Germline lookup yields CDR1 SNHLY and CDR2 FYNNEI. Trimming removed 8 bases at V and 1 base at J, with 21 bases between.

V gene TRBV11-2 combines with J gene TRBJ2-1; weak D call: TRBD2 (7 bases). The V end was cut by 1 base, the J end by 10 bases, with 14 bases between. CDR1 and CDR2 (germline): SGHAT, FQNNGV. The CDR3 contains 14 residues. The CDR3 sequence is CASSLATGGREQFF. The CDR3 DNA sequence: TGTGCCAGCAGCTTAGCGACGGGGGGCAGGGAGCAGTTCTTC.